Sequencing of this T cell receptor (beta chain) was carried out in a study of T-cell memory formation after mild COVID-19. The wider study: The two donors had largely donor-specific TCR clusters. Study-wide results and limits: There were some responding clones in pre-infection memory, which suggested that cross-reactive memory had joined.

Comments on this clonotype: The antigen is undetermined.

TCRdb processed the 5' RACE reads anew with MiXCR; each CDR3 protein has one entry. The profile covers about 260,000 distinct CDR3 sequences, with roughly 17% appearing a single time and 22% taken by the ten largest. Material for sequencing was PBMCs or a T cell subset sorted from them (not recorded which). The TCR comes from a man in his late teens or twenties who had mild COVID-19 (a few samples of this study predate the infection). Cell type and time point are not known.

The CDR3 reads CASRGISTEAFF. For the CDR3, the DNA is TGTGCCAGCAGGGGGATTAGCACTGAAGCTTTCTTT. V usage is TRBV12-3 or TRBV12-4 and J usage is TRBJ1-1; D not certain. The CDR3 is 12 residues long. V gave up 6 bases and J gave up 4 bases, with 9 bases separating them.